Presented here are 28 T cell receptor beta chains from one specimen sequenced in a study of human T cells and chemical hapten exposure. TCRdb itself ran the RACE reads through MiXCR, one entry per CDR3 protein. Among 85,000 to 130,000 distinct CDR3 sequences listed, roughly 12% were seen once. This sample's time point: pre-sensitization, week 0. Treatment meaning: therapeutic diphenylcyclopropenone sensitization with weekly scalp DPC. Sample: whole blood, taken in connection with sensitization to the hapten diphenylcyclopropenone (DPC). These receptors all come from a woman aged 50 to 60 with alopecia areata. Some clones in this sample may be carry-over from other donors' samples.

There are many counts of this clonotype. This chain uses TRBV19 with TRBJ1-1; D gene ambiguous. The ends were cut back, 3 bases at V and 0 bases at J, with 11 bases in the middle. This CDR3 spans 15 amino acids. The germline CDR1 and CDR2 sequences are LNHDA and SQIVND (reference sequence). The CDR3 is CASSIPARLNTEAFF. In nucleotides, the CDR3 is TGTGCCAGTAGTATCCCCGCCAGGCTGAACACTGAAGCTTTCTTT. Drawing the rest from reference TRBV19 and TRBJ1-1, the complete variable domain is DGGITQSPKYLFRKEGQNVTLSCEQNLNHDAMYWYRQDPGQGLRLIYYSQIVNDFQKGDIAEGYSVSREKKESFPLTVTSAQKNPTAFYLCASSIPARLNTEAFFGQGTRLTVV.

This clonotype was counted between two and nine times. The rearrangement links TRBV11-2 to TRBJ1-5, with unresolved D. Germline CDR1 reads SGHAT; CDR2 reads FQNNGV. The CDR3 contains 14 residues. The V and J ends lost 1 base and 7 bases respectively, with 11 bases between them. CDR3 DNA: TGTGCCAGCAGCTTAGTAGGCGTAGGACAGCCCCAGCATTTT. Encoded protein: CASSLVGVGQPQHF.

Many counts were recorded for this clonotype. In DNA, the CDR3 is TGCAGTGCTTTCCGGGACACCACCGGGGAGCTGTTTTTT. Translating gives CSAFRDTTGELFF. The chain uses TRBV20-1 and TRBJ2-2, with TRBD1 as a possible D gene (6 bases). The CDR3 spans 13 residues. The V end was cut by 5 bases, the J end by 4 bases, with 11 bases between. The V gene's germline CDR1 is DFQATT and CDR2 SNEGSKA (reference sequence).

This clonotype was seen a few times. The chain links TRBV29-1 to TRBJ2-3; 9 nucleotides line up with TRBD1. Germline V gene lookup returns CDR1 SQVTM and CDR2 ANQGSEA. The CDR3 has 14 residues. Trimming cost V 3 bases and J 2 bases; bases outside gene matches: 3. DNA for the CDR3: TGCAGCGTTGACTGGACAGGGGACACAGATACGCAGTATTTT. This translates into CSVDWTGDTDTQYF.

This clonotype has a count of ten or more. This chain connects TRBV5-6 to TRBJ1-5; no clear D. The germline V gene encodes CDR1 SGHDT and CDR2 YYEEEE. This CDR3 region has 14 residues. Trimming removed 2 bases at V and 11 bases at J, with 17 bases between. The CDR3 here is CASSFYFTPGAQHF. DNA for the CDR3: TGTGCCAGCAGCTTTTATTTTACCCCCGGGGCCCAGCATTTT.

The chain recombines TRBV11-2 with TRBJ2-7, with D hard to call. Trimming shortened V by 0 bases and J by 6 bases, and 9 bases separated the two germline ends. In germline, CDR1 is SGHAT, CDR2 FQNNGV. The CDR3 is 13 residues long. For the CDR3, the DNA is TGTGCCAGCAGCTTAGAGTCCTGGGGCGAGCAGTACTTC. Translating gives CASSLESWGEQYF.

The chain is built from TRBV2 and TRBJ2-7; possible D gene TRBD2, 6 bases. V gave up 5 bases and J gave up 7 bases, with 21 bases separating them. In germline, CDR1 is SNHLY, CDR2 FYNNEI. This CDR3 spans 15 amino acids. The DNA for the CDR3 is TGTGCCAGCAGTCGTGCCCTCACGCGGGAAGAAGAGCAGTACTTC. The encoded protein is CASSRALTREEEQYF.

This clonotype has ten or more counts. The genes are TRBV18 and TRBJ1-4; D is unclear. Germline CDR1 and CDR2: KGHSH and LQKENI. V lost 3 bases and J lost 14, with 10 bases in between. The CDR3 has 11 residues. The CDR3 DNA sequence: TGTGCCAGCTCACCGGGCTTAGGGCTGTTTTTT. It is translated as CASSPGLGLFF.

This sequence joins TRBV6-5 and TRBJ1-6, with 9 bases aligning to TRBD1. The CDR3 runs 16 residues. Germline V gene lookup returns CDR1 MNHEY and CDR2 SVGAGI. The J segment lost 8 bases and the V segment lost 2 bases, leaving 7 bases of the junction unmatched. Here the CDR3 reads CASSYNGRDRDSPLHF. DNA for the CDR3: TGTGCCAGCAGTTACAACGGCCGGGACAGGGATTCACCCCTCCACTTT.

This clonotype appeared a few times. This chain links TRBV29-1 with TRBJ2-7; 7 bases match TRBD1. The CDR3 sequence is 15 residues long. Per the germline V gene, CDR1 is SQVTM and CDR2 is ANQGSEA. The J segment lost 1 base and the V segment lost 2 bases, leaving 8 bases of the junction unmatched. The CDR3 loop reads CSVETGQGVSYEQYF. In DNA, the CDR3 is TGCAGCGTTGAAACGGGGCAGGGGGTATCCTACGAGCAGTACTTC.

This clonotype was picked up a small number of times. CDR3 loop: CSGPWQAPYEQYF. DNA of the CDR3: TGCAGCGGCCCGTGGCAGGCACCCTACGAGCAGTACTTC. The V call is TRBV29-1, the J call TRBJ2-7; no definite D call. The length of the CDR3 is 13 residues. V lost 7 bases and J 2 bases, leaving 15 bases between the germline ends. Per the germline V gene, CDR1 is SQVTM and CDR2 is ANQGSEA.

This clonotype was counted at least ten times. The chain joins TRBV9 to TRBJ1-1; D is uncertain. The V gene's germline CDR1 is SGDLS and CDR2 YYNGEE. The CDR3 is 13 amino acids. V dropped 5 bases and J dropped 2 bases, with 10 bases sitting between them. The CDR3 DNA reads TGTGCCAGCAGTAAGGCCGGAAACACTGAAGCTTTCTTT. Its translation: CASSKAGNTEAFF.

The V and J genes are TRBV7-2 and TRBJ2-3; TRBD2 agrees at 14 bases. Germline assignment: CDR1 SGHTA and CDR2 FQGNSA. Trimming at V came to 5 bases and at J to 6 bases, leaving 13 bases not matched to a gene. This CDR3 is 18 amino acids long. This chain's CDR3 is CASSGRGLAGGAMDTQYF. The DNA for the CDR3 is TGTGCCAGCAGCGGGCGAGGACTAGCGGGGGGAGCAATGGATACGCAGTATTTT.

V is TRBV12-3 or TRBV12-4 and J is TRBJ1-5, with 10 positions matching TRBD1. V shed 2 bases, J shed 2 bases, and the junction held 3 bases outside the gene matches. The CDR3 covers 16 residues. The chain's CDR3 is CASSLWDRGRNQPQHF. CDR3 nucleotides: TGTGCCAGCAGTTTATGGGACAGGGGACGCAATCAGCCCCAGCATTTT.

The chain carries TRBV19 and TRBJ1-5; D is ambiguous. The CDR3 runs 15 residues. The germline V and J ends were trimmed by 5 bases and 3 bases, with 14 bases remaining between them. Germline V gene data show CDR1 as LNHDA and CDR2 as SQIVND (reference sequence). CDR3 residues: CASSAGTVDNQPQHF. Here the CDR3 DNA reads TGTGCCAGTAGTGCCGGTACCGTCGACAATCAGCCCCAGCATTTT. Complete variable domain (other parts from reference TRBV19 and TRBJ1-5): DGGITQSPKYLFRKEGQNVTLSCEQNLNHDAMYWYRQDPGQGLRLIYYSQIVNDFQKGDIAEGYSVSREKKESFPLTVTSAQKNPTAFYLCASSAGTVDNQPQHFGDGTRLSIL.

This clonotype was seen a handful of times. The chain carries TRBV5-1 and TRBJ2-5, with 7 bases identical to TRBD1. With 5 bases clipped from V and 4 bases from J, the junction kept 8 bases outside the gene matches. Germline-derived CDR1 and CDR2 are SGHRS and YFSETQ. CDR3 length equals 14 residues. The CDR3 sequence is CASRRGGAGETQYF. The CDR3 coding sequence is TGCGCCAGCAGACGAGGGGGCGCTGGAGAGACCCAGTACTTC.

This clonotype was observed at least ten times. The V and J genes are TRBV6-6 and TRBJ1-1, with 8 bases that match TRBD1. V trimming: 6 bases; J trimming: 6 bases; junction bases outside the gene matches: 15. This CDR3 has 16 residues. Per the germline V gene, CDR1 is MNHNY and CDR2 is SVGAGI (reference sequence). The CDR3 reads CASSPNPGRGRSEAFF. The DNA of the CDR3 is TGTGCCAGCAGCCCTAACCCCGGCAGGGGGCGGTCTGAAGCTTTCTTT.

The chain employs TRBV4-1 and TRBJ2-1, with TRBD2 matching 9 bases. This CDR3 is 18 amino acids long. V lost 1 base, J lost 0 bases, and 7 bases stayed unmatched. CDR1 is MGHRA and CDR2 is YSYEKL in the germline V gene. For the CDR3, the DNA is TGCGCCAGCAGCCAAGGCCGCGGGGGGGATAGCTCCTACAATGAGCAGTTCTTC. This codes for CASSQGRGGDSSYNEQFF.

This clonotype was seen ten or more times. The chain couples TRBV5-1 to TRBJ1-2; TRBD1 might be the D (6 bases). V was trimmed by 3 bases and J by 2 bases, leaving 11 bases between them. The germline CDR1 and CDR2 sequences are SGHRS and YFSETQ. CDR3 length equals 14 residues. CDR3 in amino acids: CASSSSTGNYGYTF. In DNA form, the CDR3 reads TGCGCCAGCAGCTCCTCTACAGGGAACTATGGCTACACCTTC.

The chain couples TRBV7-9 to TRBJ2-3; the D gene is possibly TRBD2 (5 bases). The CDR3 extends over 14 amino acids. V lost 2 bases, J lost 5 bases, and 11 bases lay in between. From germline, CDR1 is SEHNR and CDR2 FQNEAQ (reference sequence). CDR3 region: CASSLSGLLDTQYF. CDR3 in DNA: TGTGCCAGCAGCTTATCTGGACTTCTAGATACGCAGTATTTT.

The CDR3 is CATSTGQGSEEQYF. The CDR3 DNA sequence: TGCGCCACCTCGACCGGACAGGGGTCGGAGGAGCAGTACTTC. J is TRBJ2-7 and V is TRBV5-1; 9 bases map to TRBD1. Germline V CDR1 and CDR2: SGHRS, YFSETQ. This CDR3 region has 14 residues. The V segment lost 9 bases and the J segment 7 bases; nucleotides outside the gene matches: 14.

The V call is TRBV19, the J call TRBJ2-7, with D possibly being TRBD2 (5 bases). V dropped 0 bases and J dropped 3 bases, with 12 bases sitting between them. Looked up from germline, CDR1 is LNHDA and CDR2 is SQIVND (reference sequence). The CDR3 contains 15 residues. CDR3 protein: CASSIDGMGFYEQYF. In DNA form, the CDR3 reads TGTGCCAGTAGTATAGACGGGATGGGATTCTACGAGCAGTACTTC.

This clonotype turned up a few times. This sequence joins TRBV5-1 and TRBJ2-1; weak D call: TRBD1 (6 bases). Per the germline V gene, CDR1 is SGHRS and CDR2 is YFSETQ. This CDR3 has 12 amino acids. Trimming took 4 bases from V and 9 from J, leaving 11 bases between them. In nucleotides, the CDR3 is TGCGCCAGCAGCACCGGGACAACTGAGCAGTTCTTC. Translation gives CASSTGTTEQFF.

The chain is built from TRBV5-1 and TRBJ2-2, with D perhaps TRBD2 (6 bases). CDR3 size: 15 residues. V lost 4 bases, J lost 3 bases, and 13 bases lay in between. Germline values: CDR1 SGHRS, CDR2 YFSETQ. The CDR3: CASSQGLPHTGELFF. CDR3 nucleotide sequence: TGCGCCAGCAGCCAGGGACTCCCACACACCGGGGAGCTGTTTTTT.

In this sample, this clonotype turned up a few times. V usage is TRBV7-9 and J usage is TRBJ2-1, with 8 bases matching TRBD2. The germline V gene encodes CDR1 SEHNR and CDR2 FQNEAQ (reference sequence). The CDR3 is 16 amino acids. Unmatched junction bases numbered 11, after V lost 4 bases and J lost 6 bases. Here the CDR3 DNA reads TGTGCCAGCAGCTCCCCCCTAGCGGGCCCCTCCAATGAGCAGTTCTTC. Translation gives CASSSPLAGPSNEQFF.

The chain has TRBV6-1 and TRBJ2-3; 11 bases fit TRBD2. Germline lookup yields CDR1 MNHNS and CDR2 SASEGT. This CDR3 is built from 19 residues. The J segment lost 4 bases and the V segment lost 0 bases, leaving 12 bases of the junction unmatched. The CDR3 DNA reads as TGTGCCAGCAGTGAAGCGCGACTAGCGGGATTAGGGCTAGCAGATACGCAGTATTTT. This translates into CASSEARLAGLGLADTQYF.

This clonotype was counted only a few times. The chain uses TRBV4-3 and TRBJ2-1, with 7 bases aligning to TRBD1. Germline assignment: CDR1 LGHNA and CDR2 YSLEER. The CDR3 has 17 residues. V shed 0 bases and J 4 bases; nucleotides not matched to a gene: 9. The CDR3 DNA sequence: TGCGCCAGCAGCCAAGATCAAGGTCCAGGGGGTTACAATGAGCAGTTCTTC. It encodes CASSQDQGPGGYNEQFF.

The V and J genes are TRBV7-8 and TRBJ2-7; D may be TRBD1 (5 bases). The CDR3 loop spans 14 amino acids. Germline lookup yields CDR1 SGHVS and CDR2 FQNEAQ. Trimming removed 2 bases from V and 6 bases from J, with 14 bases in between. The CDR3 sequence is CASSLSRVRGEQYF. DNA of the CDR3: TGTGCCAGCAGCTTATCCAGGGTCAGAGGCGAGCAGTACTTC.